What follows is one T cell receptor beta chain and its context. Original data processing: Researchers report that nucleated cell counts were estimated from reference gene primer amplification. Profiled with immunoSEQ multiplex PCR; TCRdb holds only in-frame clones, not every one. V and J calls and clone size are copied from that table; D and trimming were computed from the DNA. The repertoire holds over 60,000 clones, just under 80% seen once, with 9.7% in the top ten. The data are from a study of blood T cell repertoires in COVID-19. Study as a whole: Samples taken during acute and convalescent COVID-19 were collected in the United States, Italy and Spain. Sources were T cells, B-cell-depleted T cells, or PBMCs; the material itself was cDNA or gDNA.

Sequencing used peripheral blood. The sequence was collected from a human donor in a cohort sampled during active COVID-19.

CDR3 sequence (DNA): TGTGCCAGCAGCCTGGGGGGACGGATAGCCAAAAACATTCAGTACTTC. This gives the protein CASSLGGRIAKNIQYF. The chain joins TRBV28 to TRBJ2-4, with D perhaps TRBD2 (6 bases). The CDR3 runs to 16 residues. CDR1 and CDR2 (germline): MDHEN, SYDVKM. V lost 6 bases, J lost 0 bases, and 15 bases lay in between.